The 13 T cell receptor beta chains listed next were all sequenced from one sample in a study of tumor T cells in aggressive B-cell lymphoma. Profiled with immunoSEQ multiplex PCR; TCRdb holds only in-frame clones, not every one. This table holds about 5,600 clones, about 80% found once. Sequencing input: tumor tissue. The receptors shown here come from an adult with diffuse large B cell lymphoma.

J is TRBJ1-3 and V is TRBV28; 7 nucleotides align to TRBD1. Per the germline V gene, CDR1 is MDHEN and CDR2 is SYDVKM. This CDR3 has 14 amino acids. J gave up 8 bases and V 6 bases, and 10 bases lay outside the gene matches. The CDR3 is CASSLVTGFDTIYF. CDR3 bases: TGTGCCAGCAGCCTAGTGACAGGGTTCGACACCATATATTTT. The complete variable domain, with remaining parts taken from reference TRBV28 and TRBJ1-3, reads DVKVTQSSRYLVKRTGEKVFLECVQDMDHENMFWYRQDPGLGLRLIYFSYDVKMKEKGDIPEGYSVSREKKERFSLILESASTNQTSMYLCASSLVTGFDTIYFGEGSWLTVV.

This clone has just a few counts. Other DNA variants within this sample encode the same CDR3. V usage is TRBV9 and J usage is TRBJ2-3; 10 bases fit TRBD2. This CDR3 has 16 residues. V lost 4 bases and J lost 1; bases outside the gene matches: 6. Per the germline V gene, CDR1 is SGDLS and CDR2 is YYNGEE. As DNA, the CDR3 is TGTGCCAGCAGCTTCATAGCGGGAGGAGGCACAGATACGCAGTATTTT. This sequence encodes CASSFIAGGGTDTQYF.

This chain joins TRBV19 and TRBJ1-1; D unresolved. The germline V gene has CDR1 LNHDA and CDR2 SQIVND (reference sequence). The V and J ends lost 0 bases and 1 base respectively, with 12 bases between them. The length of the CDR3 is 16 residues. CDR3 protein: CASSIDAVRWNTEAFF. CDR3 DNA sequence: TGTGCCAGTAGTATAGACGCGGTTAGGTGGAACACTGAAGCTTTCTTT.

The chain has TRBV9 and TRBJ2-3; 7 positions agree with TRBD2. The CDR3 contains 16 residues. The junction had 10 bases not matched to a gene; V was cut back by 2 bases and J by 4 bases. Per germline, CDR1 SGDLS and CDR2 YYNGEE. In nucleotides, the CDR3 is TGTGCCAGCAGCGTTTTAGCGGGCCGAGTCGCAGATACGCAGTATTTT. As protein: CASSVLAGRVADTQYF.

The CDR3 is CASSVALAVGEDTQYF. CDR3 nucleotides: TGTGCCAGCAGCGTAGCCCTAGCGGTAGGGGAGGATACGCAGTATTTT. The chain has TRBV9 and TRBJ2-3, with TRBD2 matching over 7 bases. V lost 0 bases, J lost 6 bases, and 10 bases stayed unmatched. There are 16 residues in the CDR3. Per germline, CDR1 SGDLS and CDR2 YYNGEE.

V and J are TRBV29-1 and TRBJ1-3; D is undetermined. Germline CDR1 SQVTM, CDR2 ANQGSEA. This CDR3 is 12 amino acids long. V was trimmed by 3 bases and J by 4 bases, leaving 7 bases between them. CDR3 nucleotides: TGCAGCGTTGAGGAGGACGGAAACACCATATATTTT. It specifies CSVEEDGNTIYF.

The V and J genes are TRBV10-3 and TRBJ1-5, with TRBD1 identical over 10 bases. J was trimmed by 0 bases and V by 4 bases; bases with no gene match: 6. The germline V gene encodes CDR1 ENHRY and CDR2 SYGVKD. The CDR3 is 17 amino acids. The CDR3 region has the DNA TGTGCCATCAGTGCGGACAGGGGGGGCTATAGCAATCAGCCCCAGCATTTT. It codes for CAISADRGGYSNQPQHF.

In nucleotides, the CDR3 is TGCGCCAGCAGCCATTTTAGTAGCCTCGGCAATCAGCCCCAGCATTTT. Translated, it gives CASSHFSSLGNQPQHF. The V call is TRBV4-1, the J call TRBJ1-5; no firm D call. Trimming left V 3 bases short and J 2 bases short, with 14 bases between. The CDR3 contains 16 residues. Germline loops: CDR1 MGHRA, CDR2 YSYEKL.

J is TRBJ2-1 and V is TRBV10-3, with D possibly matching TRBD2 (7 bases). Germline-derived CDR1 and CDR2 are ENHRY and SYGVKD. Trimming pared 7 bases from V and 9 bases from J, leaving 10 bases between. This CDR3 has 11 residues. CDR3 sequence reads: CAITGGGEQFF. CDR3 nucleotide sequence: TGTGCCATCACGGGGGGCGGTGAGCAGTTCTTC.

The chain recombines TRBV7-2 with TRBJ2-5; no firm D call. The V gene's germline CDR1 is SGHTA and CDR2 FQGNSA. The CDR3 runs 13 residues. Trimming took off 5 bases at V and 5 bases at J, with 12 bases between the two ends. The CDR3 here is CASSPSPGETQYF. The CDR3 DNA sequence: TGTGCCAGCAGCCCCAGCCCCGGGGAGACCCAGTACTTC.

V and J are TRBV7-3 and TRBJ2-3; 10 nucleotides align to TRBD2. The CDR3 is made up of 15 amino acids. Trimming removed 5 bases from V and 2 bases from J; junction bases left unmatched: 4. Germline V gene sequence: CDR1 SGHTA, CDR2 FQGTGA. The CDR3 spells CASSPTSGTTDTQYF. CDR3 in DNA: TGTGCCAGCAGCCCCACTAGCGGGACCACAGATACGCAGTATTTT.

V usage is TRBV7-9 and J usage is TRBJ2-1, with TRBD1 matching over 7 bases. Germline CDR1 and CDR2: SEHNR and FQNEAQ (reference sequence). The junction had 9 bases not matched to a gene; V was cut back by 5 bases and J by 5 bases. This CDR3 contains 15 residues. This CDR3 is CASSDTGAGHNEQFF. In nucleotides, the CDR3 is TGTGCCAGCAGCGACACAGGGGCTGGGCACAATGAGCAGTTCTTC.

The V call is TRBV6-5, the J call TRBJ2-3; 12 bases map to TRBD2. With 1 base clipped from V and 4 bases from J, the junction kept 3 bases outside the gene matches. CDR3 size: 16 residues. Germline CDR1 is MNHEY and CDR2 is SVGAGI. The CDR3, as DNA: TGTGCCAGCAGTTACTTACTAGCGGGAGGACCAGATACGCAGTATTTT. Protein product: CASSYLLAGGPDTQYF.